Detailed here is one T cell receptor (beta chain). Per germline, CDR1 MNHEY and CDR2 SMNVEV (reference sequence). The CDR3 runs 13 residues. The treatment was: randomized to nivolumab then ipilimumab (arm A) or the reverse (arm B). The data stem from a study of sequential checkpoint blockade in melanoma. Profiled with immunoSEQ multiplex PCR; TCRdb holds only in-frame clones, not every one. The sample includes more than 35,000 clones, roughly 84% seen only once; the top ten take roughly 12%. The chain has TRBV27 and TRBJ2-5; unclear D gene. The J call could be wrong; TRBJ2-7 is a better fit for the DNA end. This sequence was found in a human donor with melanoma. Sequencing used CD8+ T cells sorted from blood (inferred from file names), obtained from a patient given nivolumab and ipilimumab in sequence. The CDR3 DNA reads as TGTGCCAGCAGTTTAGTCGGCGGCTACGAGCAGTACTTC. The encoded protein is CASSLVGGYEQYF.